This T cell receptor beta chain is drawn from a study of vaccination and CD4 T cells after COVID-19. Study in general: Comprising six males and four females, the convalescent participants counted two Hispanic individuals among them.

Time point meaning: late sampling 161 to 241 days after vaccination in three convalescent patients. Treatment specified: approximately 10-day PBMC culture with coronavirus spike peptide pools or control peptides (ViraFEST assay). ViraFEST relied on peptide pools to expand antigen-specific T cells; the TCRs were sequenced afterward. Wells that each held about 2 million PBMCs were cultured with 9 to 10 IU/ml IL-2 and 7.5 to 10 ug/ml peptide pools. With the Oncomine TCR Beta short-read assay, DNA from cultured CD4+ T cells was sequenced. TCRdb reprocessed the PCR reads via MiXCR and lists one record per CDR3 protein. The top ten clones hold around 8.4% of a sample with about 22,000 distinct CDR3 sequences, 30% to 45% of them seen once. Remarks on this clonotype: As yet, its antigen is unknown.

Germline V lookup: CDR1 KGHDR, CDR2 SFDVKD. The V gene lost 6 bases and the J gene lost 3 bases, with 11 bases spanning the gap. This CDR3 is 14 amino acids long. Sequences were derived from CD4+ T cells from blood, cultured in vitro, sampled about 7 months after SARS-CoV-2 vaccination. This clonotype was sampled from a human donor who had recovered from COVID-19. V usage is TRBV24-1 and J usage is TRBJ2-1, with D uncertain. The CDR3 DNA is TGTGCCACCAGTCACTCTCTCGGCTACAATGAGCAGTTCTTC. This sequence encodes CATSHSLGYNEQFF.